These T cell receptor beta chains were read from a single sample in a study of blood T cells in healthy people across ages. Via MiXCR, TCRdb re-called the 5' RACE reads, giving one row per CDR3 protein. The sample includes a few hundred thousand distinct CDR3 sequences, roughly 29% of them seen just once. Sequencing input: blood. Receptors were obtained from a woman aged 65 to 85 in good health. Both conserved end residues are part of each CDR3. The D gene is left open where the match is weak. Some rows mark clone size as missing; the rest say once, few, many or name a class of expanded clone.

V	J	D	size	DNA	CDR3
TRBV29-1	TRBJ2-1	NA	few	TGCAGCGCCCGGGCAATTGAAACCTCCTCCTACAATGAGCAGTTCTTC	CSARAIETSSYNEQFF
TRBV12-5	TRBJ2-5	TRBD1	NA	TGTGCTAGTGGTTTACAGGGGGCGGAAGAGACCCAGTACTTC	CASGLQGAEETQYF
TRBV24-1	TRBJ1-2	NA	NA	TGTGCCACCAGTGATTCGCCGTACGGGCCCGAGAACAACTATGGCTACACCTTC	CATSDSPYGPENNYGYTF
TRBV20-1	TRBJ2-3	TRBD1	NA	TGCAGTGCTAGAGTTGGGGACAGGGATACAGATACGCAGTATTTT	CSARVGDRDTDTQYF
TRBV7-2	TRBJ1-2	NA	once	TGTGCCAGCAGCCCGGGACGGGAGAATGGCTACACCTTC	CASSPGRENGYTF
TRBV18	TRBJ2-2	NA	few	TGTGCCAGCTCACGTAAGACGGGTGACACCGGGGAGCTGTTTTTT	CASSRKTGDTGELFF
TRBV6-2/TRBV6-3	TRBJ2-7	NA	NA	TGTGCCAGCAGGAGGTTTCCCGAGCAGTACTTC	CASRRFPEQYF
TRBV9	TRBJ1-2	NA	NA	TGTGCCAGCAGCGTAGCGTCGGGGGAAGCTAACTATGGCTACACCTTC	CASSVASGEANYGYTF
TRBV20-1	TRBJ2-7	TRBD2	NA	TGCAGTGCTCAGGGCGGGAGTACGGGTGAGCAGTACTTC	CSAQGGSTGEQYF
TRBV28	TRBJ1-2	NA	NA	TGTGCCAGCAGTTTATCGGGGCGCCCCTATGGCTACACCTTC	CASSLSGRPYGYTF
TRBV2	TRBJ2-1	NA	many	TGTGCGGGACAAGGAAACAATGAGCAGTTCTTC	CAGQGNNEQFF
TRBV11-2	TRBJ2-1	NA	NA	TGTGCCAGCAGCTCGCGGACAGCTTACAATGAGCAGTTCTTC	CASSSRTAYNEQFF
TRBV7-2	TRBJ2-4	TRBD1	many	TGTGCCAGCAGTTATGCAGGGGGCAAAAACATTCAGTACTTC	CASSYAGGKNIQYF
TRBV20-1	TRBJ2-7	TRBD2	few	TGCAGTGCTAGAGATCCCACTAGCGGGAGGGCCGAATTATTCGAGCAGTACTTC	CSARDPTSGRAELFEQYF
TRBV3-1	TRBJ2-7	NA	NA	TGTGCCAGCAGCCACGGTCTTAATAAGGCCGAGCAGTACTTC	CASSHGLNKAEQYF
TRBV5-1	TRBJ1-4	NA	few	TGCGCCAGCAGCATTGTGGAGGGTACGGGAAAACTGTTTTTT	CASSIVEGTGKLFF
TRBV3-1	TRBJ1-4	NA	few	TGTGCCAGCAGCCAAGCGGCGGGGGTAGAAAAACTGTTTTTT	CASSQAAGVEKLFF
TRBV27	TRBJ1-1	NA	few	TGTGCCAGCAGTTTATCGGGCACAGACACTGAAGCTTTCTTT	CASSLSGTDTEAFF
TRBV29-1	TRBJ2-2	NA	few	TGCAGCGTTGAAGGACAGGAGACGGACACCGGGGAGCTGTTTTTT	CSVEGQETDTGELFF
TRBV12-5	TRBJ2-3	NA	NA	TGTGCTAGCGGTGACCGGGACAAGACAGATACGCAGTATTTT	CASGDRDKTDTQYF
TRBV29-1	TRBJ2-4	NA	few	TGCAGCGTCCGGACGGAGGGACTAGCCAAAAACATTCAGTACTTC	CSVRTEGLAKNIQYF
TRBV9	TRBJ1-3	NA	NA	TGTGCCAGCAGCGGAAGGGGTTGGTCTGGAAACACCATATATTTT	CASSGRGWSGNTIYF
TRBV3-1	TRBJ2-4	TRBD2	NA	TGTGCCAGCAGCCAAGAGAGGAGACTAGCGGGAATTCTGGCCAAAAACATTCAGTACTTC	CASSQERRLAGILAKNIQYF
TRBV19	TRBJ2-1	TRBD2	few	TGTGCCAGTAGTACTTTAGCGGGACGGAACAATGAGCAGTTCTTC	CASSTLAGRNNEQFF
TRBV5-1	TRBJ2-5	NA	few	TGCGCCAGCAGCCCCCGCGTGTGGGAAGAAGAGACCCAGTACTTC	CASSPRVWEEETQYF
TRBV5-1	TRBJ2-7	NA	NA	TGCACCAGCAGCTTGAGGGGACAAGGGACATACGAGCAGTACTTC	CTSSLRGQGTYEQYF
TRBV20-1	TRBJ2-7	NA	NA	TGCAGTGCTCACTCCCCCCGGGCTGGACGGGAGCAGTACTTC	CSAHSPRAGREQYF
TRBV6-2/TRBV6-3	TRBJ2-7	NA	NA	TGTGCCAGCAGGCCAACAGGGTCCTCCTGCGAGCAGTACTTC	CASRPTGSSCEQYF
TRBV7-2	TRBJ2-1	TRBD2	few	TGTGCCAGCAGCTTAGGGTCGGGGACTAGCTGGAGAGCCTCCTACAATGAGCAGTTCTTC	CASSLGSGTSWRASYNEQFF
TRBV6-6	TRBJ2-7	NA	once	TGTGCCAGCAAAGCTGCGGGTCCTACCTACGAGCAGTACTTC	CASKAAGPTYEQYF
TRBV3-1	TRBJ1-2	NA	NA	TGTGCCAGCAGCCCCTTCTCTGGACCTTCAAACTATGGCTACACCTTC	CASSPFSGPSNYGYTF
TRBV7-2	TRBJ2-2	NA	once	TGTGCCAGCAGCTTAGAGGGGGGCGGGGAGCTGTTTTTT	CASSLEGGGELFF
TRBV28	TRBJ2-3	TRBD2	NA	TGTGCCAGCAGTTCCGGCGGGAGCATTTCAGATACGCAGTATTTT	CASSSGGSISDTQYF
TRBV11-1	TRBJ2-7	TRBD1	NA	TGTGCCAGCAGCTCTCGGACAGGGCGAAGCGAGCAGTACTTC	CASSSRTGRSEQYF
TRBV7-2	TRBJ2-1	NA	few	TGTGCCAGCAGCTTAGTGGGAGTGGGTTACAATGAGCAGTTCTTC	CASSLVGVGYNEQFF
TRBV9	TRBJ1-6	NA	few	TGTGCCAGCAGCGTAGCGGAGAATTCACCCCTCCACTTT	CASSVAENSPLHF
TRBV20-1	TRBJ2-1	NA	few	TGCAGTGCTAGACAGGGCGTTAGCGTTTACAATGAGCAGTTCTTC	CSARQGVSVYNEQFF
TRBV28	TRBJ1-1	NA	few	TGTGCCAGCAGTTTAGGAGGGGCGTCAAACACTGAAGCTTTCTTT	CASSLGGASNTEAFF
TRBV5-1	TRBJ2-7	NA	few	TGCGCCAGCAGCGCCGGCGGGACTGGCCTCGCGGACGAGCAGTACTTC	CASSAGGTGLADEQYF
TRBV7-9	TRBJ2-1	TRBD2	NA	TGTGCCAGCAGCTCCCGACGTACGGGGGAGGGCAACAATGAGCAGTTCTTC	CASSSRRTGEGNNEQFF
TRBV7-3	TRBJ2-3	NA	few	TGTGCCAGCAGCGCGCAGGTCGGTGATACGCAGTATTTT	CASSAQVGDTQYF
TRBV20-1	TRBJ1-1	TRBD1	NA	TGCAGTGCGCCAGGGGACAGGAACACTGAAGCCTTCTTT	CSAPGDRNTEAFF
TRBV20-1	TRBJ2-7	NA	NA	TGCAGTGCTAGTGCTCCGGGACCCCCCTACGAGCAGTACTTC	CSASAPGPPYEQYF
TRBV7-3	TRBJ2-7	NA	many	TGTGCCAGCAGACTCGACACCTACGAGCAGTACTTC	CASRLDTYEQYF
TRBV5-1	TRBJ2-2	TRBD2	few	TGCGCCAGCAGCTCAACCATAGGCGGGGGGAACACCGGGGAGCTGTTTTTT	CASSSTIGGGNTGELFF
TRBV6-2/TRBV6-3	TRBJ2-7	NA	few	TGTGCCAGCAGCTTCCCTAACGGGGCCCTGGGCTACGAGCAGTACTTC	CASSFPNGALGYEQYF
TRBV27	TRBJ1-5	TRBD1	NA	TGTGCCAGCAGTTTATACGGGCAGGGGGGACAGCCCCAGCATTTT	CASSLYGQGGQPQHF
TRBV10-3	TRBJ1-6	NA	NA	TGTGCCATCAGTGCTAGAGGACAGTCTGGTAATTCACCCCTCCACTTT	CAISARGQSGNSPLHF
TRBV3-1	TRBJ2-1	TRBD1	NA	TGTGCCAGCAGCCGCTCGGGACAGGGGAATGAGCAGTTCTTC	CASSRSGQGNEQFF
TRBV12-3/TRBV12-4	TRBJ2-5	NA	NA	TGTGCCAGCAGTTTTCTAAGCCAAGAGACCCAGTACTTC	CASSFLSQETQYF
TRBV11-2	TRBJ1-2	NA	few	TGTGCCAGCAGCTTGCTCAACGGTTATGGCTACACCTTC	CASSLLNGYGYTF
TRBV6-5	TRBJ2-7	NA	many	TGTGCCAGCAGTACGAGGTTCGAGCAGTACTTC	CASSTRFEQYF
TRBV11-2	TRBJ2-5	NA	NA	TGTGCCAGCAGCTTACGGATCTATAACAGGGAGAGAGAGACCCAGTACTTC	CASSLRIYNRERETQYF
TRBV6-2/TRBV6-3	TRBJ1-2	NA	NA	TGTGCCAGCAGTTACTCGAACAACTATGGCTACACCTTC	CASSYSNNYGYTF
TRBV6-5	TRBJ2-3	NA	NA	TGTGCCAGCAGTCCCGAGGTCCCGGATACGCAGTATTTT	CASSPEVPDTQYF